This T cell receptor beta chain was sequenced during a study of siplizumab effects on memory and regulatory T cells. Assay: immunoSEQ multiplex PCR; the TCRdb copy retains only in-frame clones and omits some. The profile shows more than 70,000 clones, around 93% of them singletons. The CDR3 contains 13 residues. In germline, CDR1 is LNHNV, CDR2 YYDKDF (reference sequence). Unmatched junction bases numbered 1, after V lost 6 bases and J lost 3 bases. Regarding this clone: Antigen unknown.

Overall study results and limits: Siplizumab significantly lowered the alloreactive sequences that could be traced to unstimulated CD4+ memory cells. Proliferating clones, CD4+ or CD8+, lacked an assignable naive or memory phenotype in roughly 80-97% of cases.

Sequenced input: CD8+ T cells sorted from blood. The origin of this receptor is a human donor in good health. The V call is TRBV15, the J call TRBJ1-1, with 10 bases identical to TRBD1. The DNA for the CDR3 is TGTGCCACCAGGGGACAGGGGCACACTGAAGCTTTCTTT. Amino acid sequence: CATRGQGHTEAFF.